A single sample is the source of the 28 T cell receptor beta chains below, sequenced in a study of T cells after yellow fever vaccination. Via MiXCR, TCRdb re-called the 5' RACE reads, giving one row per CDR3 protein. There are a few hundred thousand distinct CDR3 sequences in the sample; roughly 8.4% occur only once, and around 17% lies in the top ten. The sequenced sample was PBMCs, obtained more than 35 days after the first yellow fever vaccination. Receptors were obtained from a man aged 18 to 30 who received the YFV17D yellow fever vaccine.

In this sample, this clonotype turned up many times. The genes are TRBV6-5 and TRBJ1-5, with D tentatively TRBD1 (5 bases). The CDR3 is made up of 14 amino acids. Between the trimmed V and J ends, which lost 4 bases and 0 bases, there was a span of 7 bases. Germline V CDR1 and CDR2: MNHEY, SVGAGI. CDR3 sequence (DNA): TGTGCCAGCAGTTTACAGGATAGCAATCAGCCCCAGCATTTT. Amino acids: CASSLQDSNQPQHF.

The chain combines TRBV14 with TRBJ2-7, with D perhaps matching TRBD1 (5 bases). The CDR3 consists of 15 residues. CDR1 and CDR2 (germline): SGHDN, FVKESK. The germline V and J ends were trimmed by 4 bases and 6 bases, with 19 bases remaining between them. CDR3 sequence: CASSRIADHRGEQYF. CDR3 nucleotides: TGTGCCAGCAGCCGTATTGCGGACCATAGGGGCGAGCAGTACTTC. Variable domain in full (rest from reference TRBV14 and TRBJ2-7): EAGVTQFPSHSVIEKGQTVTLRCDPISGHDNLYWYRRVMGKEIKFLLHFVKESKQDESGMPNNRFLAERTGGTYSTLKVQPAELEDSGVYFCASSRIADHRGEQYFGPGTRLTVT.

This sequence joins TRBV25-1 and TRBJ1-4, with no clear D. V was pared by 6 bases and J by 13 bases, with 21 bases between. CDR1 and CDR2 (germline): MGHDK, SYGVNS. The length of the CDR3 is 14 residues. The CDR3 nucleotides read TGTGCCAGCAGCCCCAACCCGACGGCCGCCCCACTGTTTTTT. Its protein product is CASSPNPTAAPLFF.

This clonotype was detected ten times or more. The CDR3: CASTPRRGRETQYF. The CDR3 region has the DNA TGTGCCAGCACCCCCCGGAGGGGACGGGAGACCCAGTACTTC. The chain combines TRBV6-5 with TRBJ2-5, with D possibly TRBD2 on 6 matching bases. The CDR3 has 14 amino acids. V dropped 7 bases and J dropped 5 bases, with 17 bases sitting between them. The germline CDR1 and CDR2 sequences are MNHEY and SVGAGI.

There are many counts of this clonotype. For the CDR3, the DNA is TGCGCCAGCAGCACCGGACTAGCGGGGGGTGATGAGCAGTTCTTC. Its protein product is CASSTGLAGGDEQFF. The chain uses TRBV5-1 and TRBJ2-1, with 14 bases lining up with TRBD2. Germline V gene data show CDR1 as SGHRS and CDR2 as YFSETQ. This CDR3 comprises 15 residues. The V segment lost 4 bases and the J segment 8 bases; nucleotides outside the gene matches: 5.

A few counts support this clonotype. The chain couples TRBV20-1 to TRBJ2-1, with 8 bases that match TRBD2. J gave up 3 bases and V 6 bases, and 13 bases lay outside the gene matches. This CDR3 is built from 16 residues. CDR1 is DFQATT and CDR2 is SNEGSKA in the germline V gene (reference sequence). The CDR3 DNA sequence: TGCAGTGCAACTCGGGGGCTGGCGGGGGGCTACAATGAGCAGTTCTTC. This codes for CSATRGLAGGYNEQFF.

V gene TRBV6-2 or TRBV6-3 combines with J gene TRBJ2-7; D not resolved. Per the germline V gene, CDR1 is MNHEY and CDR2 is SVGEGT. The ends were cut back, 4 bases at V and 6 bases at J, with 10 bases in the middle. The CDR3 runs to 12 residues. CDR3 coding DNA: TGTGCCAGCAGTTTTGCCGGGCTCGAGCAGTACGTC. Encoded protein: CASSFAGLEQYV.

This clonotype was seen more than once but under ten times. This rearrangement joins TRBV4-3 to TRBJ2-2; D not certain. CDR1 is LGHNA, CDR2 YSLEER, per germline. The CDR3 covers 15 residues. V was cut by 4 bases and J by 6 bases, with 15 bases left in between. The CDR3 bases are TGCGCCAGCAGCCGAACCGGACGGGCGTCCGGGGAGCTGTTTTTT. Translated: CASSRTGRASGELFF.

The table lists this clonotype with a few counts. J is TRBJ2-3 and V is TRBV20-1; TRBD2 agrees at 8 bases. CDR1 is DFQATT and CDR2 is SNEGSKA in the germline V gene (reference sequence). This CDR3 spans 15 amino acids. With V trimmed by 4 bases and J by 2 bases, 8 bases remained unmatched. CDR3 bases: TGCAGTGCTAAGTTATTAGCGGGGAACACAGATACGCAGTATTTT. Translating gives CSAKLLAGNTDTQYF.

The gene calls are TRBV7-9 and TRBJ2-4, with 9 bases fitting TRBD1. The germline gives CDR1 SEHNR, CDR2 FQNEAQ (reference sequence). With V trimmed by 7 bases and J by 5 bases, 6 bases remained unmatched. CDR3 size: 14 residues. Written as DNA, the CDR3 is TGTGCCAGCACCCCTCGGACAGGGGAAAACATTCAGTACTTC. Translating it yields CASTPRTGENIQYF.

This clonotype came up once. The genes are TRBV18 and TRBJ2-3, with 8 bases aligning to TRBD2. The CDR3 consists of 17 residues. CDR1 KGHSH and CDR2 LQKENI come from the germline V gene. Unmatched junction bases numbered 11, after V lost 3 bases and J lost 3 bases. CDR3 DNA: TGTGCCAGCTCACCTGCGATGGGACTAGTAAAAACAGATACGCAGTATTTT. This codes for CASSPAMGLVKTDTQYF.

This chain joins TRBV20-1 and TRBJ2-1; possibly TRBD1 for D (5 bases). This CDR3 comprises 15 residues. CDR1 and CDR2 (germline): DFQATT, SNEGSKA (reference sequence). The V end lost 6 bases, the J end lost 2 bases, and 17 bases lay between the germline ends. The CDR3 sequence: CSALPRDSPYNEQFF. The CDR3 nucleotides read TGCAGTGCCCTACCGAGAGACAGTCCCTACAATGAGCAGTTCTTC.

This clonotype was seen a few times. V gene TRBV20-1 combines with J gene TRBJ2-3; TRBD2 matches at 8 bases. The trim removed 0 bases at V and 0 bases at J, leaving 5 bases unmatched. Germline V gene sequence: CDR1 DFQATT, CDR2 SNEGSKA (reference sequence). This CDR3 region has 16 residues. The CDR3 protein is CSARDIPSGSTDTQYF. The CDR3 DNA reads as TGCAGTGCTAGAGATATCCCTAGCGGGAGCACAGATACGCAGTATTTT.

CDR3: CASSEVLAADSPLHF. As DNA, the CDR3 is TGTGCCAGCAGTGAAGTTTTGGCAGCCGATTCACCCCTCCACTTT. The chain recombines TRBV6-1 with TRBJ1-6; D not resolved. The CDR3 spans 15 residues. The germline V gene encodes CDR1 MNHNS and CDR2 SASEGT. Trimming left V 1 base short and J 8 bases short, with 12 bases between.

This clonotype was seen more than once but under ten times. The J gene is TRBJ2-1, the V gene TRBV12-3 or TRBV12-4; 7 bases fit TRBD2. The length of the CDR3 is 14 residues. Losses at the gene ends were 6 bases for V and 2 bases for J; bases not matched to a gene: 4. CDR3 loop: CASRERGAYNEQFF. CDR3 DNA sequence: TGTGCCAGCAGGGAGCGGGGCGCCTACAATGAGCAGTTCTTC.

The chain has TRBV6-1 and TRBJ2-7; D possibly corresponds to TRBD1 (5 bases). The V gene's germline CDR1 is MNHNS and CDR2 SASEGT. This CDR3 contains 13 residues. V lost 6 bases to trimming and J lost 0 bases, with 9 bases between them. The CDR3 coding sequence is TGTGCCAGCAGAGAACAGGACTCCTACGAGCAGTACTTC. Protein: CASREQDSYEQYF.

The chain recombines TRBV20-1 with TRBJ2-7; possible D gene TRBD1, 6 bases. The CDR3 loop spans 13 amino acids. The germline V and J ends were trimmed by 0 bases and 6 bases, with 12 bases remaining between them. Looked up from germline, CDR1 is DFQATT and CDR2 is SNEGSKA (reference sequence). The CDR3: CSARDPTGTEQYF. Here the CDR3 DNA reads TGCAGTGCTAGAGATCCGACAGGAACCGAGCAGTACTTC.

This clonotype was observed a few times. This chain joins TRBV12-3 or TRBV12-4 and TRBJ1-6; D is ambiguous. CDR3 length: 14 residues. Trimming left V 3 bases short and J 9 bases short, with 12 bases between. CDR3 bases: TGTGCCAGCAGTTTTAGAGTCCGGGGTTCACCCCTCCACTTT. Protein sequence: CASSFRVRGSPLHF.

The CDR3 DNA sequence: TGTGCCAGCAGTTACTCGAGTTTAGCCAAAAACATTCAGTACTTC. As protein: CASSYSSLAKNIQYF. The chain joins TRBV6-5 to TRBJ2-4; D unclear. Trimming removed 0 bases from V and 0 bases from J, with 6 bases in between. This CDR3 has 15 amino acids. Looked up from germline, CDR1 is MNHEY and CDR2 is SVGAGI.

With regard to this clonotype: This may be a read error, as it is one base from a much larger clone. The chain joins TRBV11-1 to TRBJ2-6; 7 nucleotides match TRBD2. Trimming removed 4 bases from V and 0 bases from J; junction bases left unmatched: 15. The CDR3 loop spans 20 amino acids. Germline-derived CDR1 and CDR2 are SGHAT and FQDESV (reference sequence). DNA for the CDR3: TGTGCCAGCAGCTGGAGCGGGGTAGGCCCGGAATACTCTGGGGCCAACGTCCTGACTTTC. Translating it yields CASSWSGVGPEYSGANVLTF.

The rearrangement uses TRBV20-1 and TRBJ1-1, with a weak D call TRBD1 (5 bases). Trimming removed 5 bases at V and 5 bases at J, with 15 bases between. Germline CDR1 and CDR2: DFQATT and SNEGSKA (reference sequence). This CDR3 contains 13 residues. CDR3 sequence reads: CSAFRAARTEAFF. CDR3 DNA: TGCAGTGCTTTCAGGGCGGCGCGGACTGAAGCTTTCTTT.

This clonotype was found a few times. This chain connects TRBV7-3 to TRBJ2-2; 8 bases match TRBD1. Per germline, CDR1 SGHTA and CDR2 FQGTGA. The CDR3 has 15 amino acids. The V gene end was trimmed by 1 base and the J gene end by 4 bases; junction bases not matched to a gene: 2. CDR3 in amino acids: CASSLKQGATGELFF. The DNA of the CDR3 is TGTGCCAGCAGCTTAAAGCAGGGGGCCACCGGGGAGCTGTTTTTT.

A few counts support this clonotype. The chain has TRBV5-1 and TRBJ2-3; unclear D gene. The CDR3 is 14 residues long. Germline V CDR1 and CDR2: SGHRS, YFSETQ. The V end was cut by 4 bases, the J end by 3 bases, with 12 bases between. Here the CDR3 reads CASSLTVVTDTQYF. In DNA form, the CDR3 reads TGCGCCAGCAGCCTGACGGTAGTTACAGATACGCAGTATTTT.

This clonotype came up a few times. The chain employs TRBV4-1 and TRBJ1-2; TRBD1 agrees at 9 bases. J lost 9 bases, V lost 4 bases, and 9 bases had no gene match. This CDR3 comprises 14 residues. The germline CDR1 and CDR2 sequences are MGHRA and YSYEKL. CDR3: CASSRPQGQGSYTF. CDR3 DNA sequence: TGCGCCAGCAGCCGCCCCCAGGGACAGGGAAGCTACACCTTC.

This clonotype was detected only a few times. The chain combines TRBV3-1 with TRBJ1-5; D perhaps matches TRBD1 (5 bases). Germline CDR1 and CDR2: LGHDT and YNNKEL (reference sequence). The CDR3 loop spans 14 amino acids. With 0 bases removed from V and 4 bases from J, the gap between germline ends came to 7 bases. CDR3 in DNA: TGTGCCAGCAGCCAAGAAGGGGATAATCAGCCCCAGCATTTT. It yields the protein CASSQEGDNQPQHF.

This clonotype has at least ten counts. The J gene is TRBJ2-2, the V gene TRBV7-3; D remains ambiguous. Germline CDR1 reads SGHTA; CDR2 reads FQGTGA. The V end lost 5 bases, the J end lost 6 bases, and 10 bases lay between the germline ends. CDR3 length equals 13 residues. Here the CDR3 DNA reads TGTGCCAGCAGCGACGCCCCGGCCGGGGAGCTGTTTTTT. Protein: CASSDAPAGELFF.

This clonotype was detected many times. The CDR3 bases are TGTGCCAGCAGACCAGGGGACCCCCTCGACAATGAGCAGTTCTTC. It specifies CASRPGDPLDNEQFF. The chain links TRBV12-3 or TRBV12-4 to TRBJ2-1, with D possibly matching TRBD1 (6 bases). The CDR3 loop spans 15 amino acids. V was clipped by 6 bases and J by 5 bases, with 17 bases between them.

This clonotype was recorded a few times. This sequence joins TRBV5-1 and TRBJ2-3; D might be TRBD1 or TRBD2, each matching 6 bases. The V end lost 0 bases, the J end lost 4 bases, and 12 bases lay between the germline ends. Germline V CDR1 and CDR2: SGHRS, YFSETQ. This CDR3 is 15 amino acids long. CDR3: CASSLGRGPADTQYF. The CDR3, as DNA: TGCGCCAGCAGCTTGGGCCGGGGGCCGGCAGATACGCAGTATTTT.